These 32 T cell receptor beta chains originate from one sample sequenced in a study of OX40 agonist ivuxolimab in advanced cancers. The table came from immunoSEQ multiplex PCR; TCRdb's copy has only in-frame clones and leaves some out. Of some 130,000 clones detected, roughly nine tenths appear once; the ten largest clones hold approximately 0.51%. Material: CD4+ or CD8+ T cells sorted from blood, obtained in a trial of the OX40 agonist ivuxolimab. The receptors stem from an adult with an advanced solid tumor such as melanoma, head and neck, liver or kidney cancer.

The V and J genes are TRBV5-1 and TRBJ2-5; a weak D match, TRBD1 (6 bases). The better agreement between TRBJ2-7 and the DNA end casts doubt on the J call. CDR3 length: 13 amino acids. Germline V gene data show CDR1 as SGHRS and CDR2 as YFSETQ. CDR3 region: CASTGTVSYEQYF. CDR3 sequence (DNA): TGCGCCAGTACAGGGACGGTTTCCTACGAGCAGTACTTC.

This chain uses TRBV7-3 with TRBJ2-7, with 7 bases identical to TRBD1. This CDR3 spans 16 amino acids. Trimming took 0 bases from V and 3 from J; bases not matched to a gene: 8. Germline lookup yields CDR1 SGHTA and CDR2 FQGTGA. In DNA, the CDR3 is TGTGCCAGCAGCTTAACGAACGCCAGGGGGAGCTACGAGCAGTACTTC. It translates to CASSLTNARGSYEQYF.

This clone showed up just once. The chain links TRBV28 to TRBJ1-2; D is unresolved. The CDR3 runs 12 residues. Trimming cost V 5 bases and J 7 bases, with 11 bases left between them. Germline CDR1 is MDHEN and CDR2 is SYDVKM. The CDR3 DNA reads TGTGCCAGCAGTCGCGATCCCCCTGGCTACACCTTC. Translation gives CASSRDPPGYTF.

The chain joins TRBV4-2 to TRBJ2-7; either TRBD1 or TRBD2 may fit D (5 bases each). V gave up 1 base and J gave up 0 bases, with 16 bases separating them. The CDR3 totals 17 residues. Germline CDR1 and CDR2: LGHNA and YNFKEQ. Written as DNA, the CDR3 is TGTGCCAGCAGCCAAGGGCCGGGGCGACTAAGCTCCTACGAGCAGTACTTC. Encoded protein: CASSQGPGRLSSYEQYF.

The rearrangement joins TRBV29-1 to TRBJ1-5, with 7 nucleotides matching TRBD1. The CDR3 extends over 14 amino acids. With V trimmed by 4 bases and J by 4 bases, 7 bases remained unmatched. Per germline, CDR1 SQVTM and CDR2 ANQGSEA. Here the CDR3 reads CSVGAGQLNQPQHF. The CDR3 DNA reads TGCAGCGTTGGGGCGGGACAGCTAAATCAGCCCCAGCATTTT.

The J gene is TRBJ2-6, the V gene TRBV18, with D unclear. V gave up 0 bases and J gave up 2 bases, with 2 bases separating them. In germline, CDR1 is KGHSH, CDR2 LQKENI. This CDR3 has 14 residues. The CDR3 DNA reads as TGTGCCAGCTCACCACCAACTGGGGCCAACGTCCTGACTTTC. It yields the protein CASSPPTGANVLTF.

This chain links TRBV6-5 with TRBJ2-7; unclear D gene. The CDR3 consists of 13 residues. The V gene's germline CDR1 is MNHEY and CDR2 SVGAGI. V lost 2 bases and J lost 2, with 7 bases in between. The CDR3 is CASSYGWPYEQYF. DNA of the CDR3: TGTGCCAGCAGTTACGGGTGGCCCTACGAGCAGTACTTC.

A single count supports this clone. The V call is TRBV18, the J call TRBJ1-4; TRBD1 matches 7 bases. The CDR3 has 15 amino acids. Trimming took 3 bases from V and 8 from J; bases not matched to a gene: 9. Germline V gives CDR1 KGHSH, CDR2 LQKENI. CDR3 coding DNA: TGTGCCAGCTCACCCGGACAGGCGCAGGAGGAAAAACTGTTTTTT. It is translated as CASSPGQAQEEKLFF.

V is TRBV9 and J is TRBJ2-5; TRBD2 is a possible D gene (6 bases). Between the trimmed V and J ends, which lost 3 bases and 3 bases, there was a span of 12 bases. The germline gives CDR1 SGDLS, CDR2 YYNGEE. The CDR3 runs 14 residues. In DNA form, the CDR3 reads TGTGCCAGCAGCGCGAAACTAGCCGAAGAGACCCAGTACTTC. Amino acids: CASSAKLAEETQYF.

This chain connects TRBV11-2 to TRBJ2-7, with TRBD2 identical over 11 bases. With 2 bases clipped from V and 0 bases from J, the junction kept 6 bases outside the gene matches. This CDR3 has 17 residues. From germline, CDR1 is SGHAT and CDR2 FQNNGV. This CDR3 is CASSLLAGGRSSYEQYF. DNA of the CDR3: TGTGCCAGCAGCTTACTAGCGGGGGGCAGGAGCTCCTACGAGCAGTACTTC.

This clone was observed a few times. In nucleotides, the CDR3 is TGTGCCAGCAGCCGCGGACAGCCCTACGAGCAGTACTTC. This codes for CASSRGQPYEQYF. J is TRBJ2-7 and V is TRBV7-7; D perhaps matches TRBD1 (6 bases). Deletions cut 5 bases from V and 2 bases from J, with 10 bases between. Per the germline V gene, CDR1 is SSHAT and CDR2 is FNYEAQ (reference sequence). The length of the CDR3 is 13 residues.

The sample holds one count of this clone. The chain carries TRBV9 and TRBJ1-1, with a tentative D call TRBD1 (5 bases). The V gene lost 6 bases and the J gene lost 3 bases, with 24 bases spanning the gap. The CDR3 has 17 amino acids. The germline V gene encodes CDR1 SGDLS and CDR2 YYNGEE. CDR3 in DNA: TGTGCCAGCATTCGGGGGGTGCTCTTCCTAGAGGACACTGAAGCTTTCTTT. Amino acid sequence: CASIRGVLFLEDTEAFF. The full variable domain, in which reference TRBV9 and TRBJ1-1 provide the parts outside the CDR3, is DSGVTQTPKHLITATGQRVTLRCSPRSGDLSVYWYQQSLDQGLQFLIQYYNGEERAKGNILERFSAQQFPDLHSELNLSSLELGDSALYFCASIRGVLFLEDTEAFFGQGTRLTVV.

This rearrangement joins TRBV7-2 to TRBJ2-5; D may be TRBD1 (6 bases). Matching the DNA end better, TRBJ2-7 makes the J call doubtful. CDR1 is SGHTA, CDR2 FQGNSA, per germline. The CDR3 is made up of 14 amino acids. CDR3 DNA: TGTGCCAGCAGCCGTACGACAGGCCCCTACGAGCAGTACTTC. Amino acid sequence: CASSRTTGPYEQYF.

The chain carries TRBV19 and TRBJ2-6; D unclear. This CDR3 contains 14 residues. Germline V gene sequence: CDR1 LNHDA, CDR2 SQIVND (reference sequence). Trimming took off 3 bases at V and 4 bases at J, with 7 bases between the two ends. The CDR3 region has the DNA TGTGCCAGTAGTATTGGATCCGGGGCCAACGTCCTGACTTTC. Translating gives CASSIGSGANVLTF.

This rearrangement joins TRBV30 to TRBJ2-2, with D possibly matching TRBD2 (5 bases). The CDR3 is 15 residues long. Germline values: CDR1 GTSNPN, CDR2 SVGIG (reference sequence). V was trimmed by 5 bases and J by 3 bases, leaving 16 bases between them. CDR3 sequence: CAWARGSGYTGELFF. DNA of the CDR3: TGTGCCTGGGCTCGCGGGTCCGGCTACACCGGGGAGCTGTTTTTT.

The rearrangement uses TRBV28 and TRBJ2-5; weak D call: TRBD2 (5 bases). V lost 7 bases and J lost 3, with 12 bases in between. CDR1 MDHEN and CDR2 SYDVKM come from the germline V gene. This CDR3 is 13 amino acids long. CDR3 in DNA: TGTGCCAGCACAACGGGGAGAAAAGAGACCCAGTACTTC. This codes for CASTTGRKETQYF.

This clone was counted once. The chain has TRBV2 and TRBJ2-1, with unresolved D. Germline CDR1 SNHLY, CDR2 FYNNEI. The CDR3 is 13 residues long. V lost 5 bases to trimming and J lost 6 bases, with 11 bases between them. DNA of the CDR3: TGTGCCAGCAGTCCTTTGGGTGGCAATGAGCAGTTCTTC. This codes for CASSPLGGNEQFF.

The chain links TRBV9 to TRBJ2-2, with 8 bases that match TRBD1. Trimming at V came to 0 bases and at J to 3 bases, leaving 13 bases not matched to a gene. CDR3 size: 19 residues. The germline CDR1 and CDR2 sequences are SGDLS and YYNGEE. CDR3 loop: CASSVESGTGQFYTGELFF. In DNA form, the CDR3 reads TGTGCCAGCAGCGTAGAATCGGGGACAGGACAGTTTTACACCGGGGAGCTGTTTTTT.

This chain uses TRBV29-1 with TRBJ1-2; TRBD1 is a possible D gene (6 bases). From germline, CDR1 is SQVTM and CDR2 ANQGSEA. Trimming took off 0 bases at V and 7 bases at J, with 12 bases between the two ends. The CDR3 is 13 amino acids. CDR3 sequence reads: CSVEEVGGRGYTF. The DNA of the CDR3 is TGCAGCGTTGAAGAGGTGGGGGGCCGTGGCTACACCTTC.

The V gene is TRBV27, the J gene TRBJ2-3, with 9 bases matching TRBD1. This CDR3 contains 15 residues. The V gene end was trimmed by 3 bases and the J gene end by 4 bases; junction bases not matched to a gene: 5. Looked up from germline, CDR1 is MNHEY and CDR2 is SMNVEV (reference sequence). The CDR3 DNA reads TGTGCCAGCAGTTTCCGGACAGGGGTGGCAGATACGCAGTATTTT. Its translation: CASSFRTGVADTQYF.

The chain recombines TRBV2 with TRBJ1-1; 9 bases are shared with TRBD1. In germline, CDR1 is SNHLY, CDR2 FYNNEI. This CDR3 is built from 15 residues. Trimming cost V 5 bases and J 4 bases; bases outside gene matches: 8. DNA of the CDR3: TGTGCCAGCAGTTTAAACCGGGACAGGGTCACTGAAGCTTTCTTT. Protein sequence: CASSLNRDRVTEAFF.

The chain uses TRBV27 and TRBJ1-5, with no clear D. From germline, CDR1 is MNHEY and CDR2 SMNVEV (reference sequence). CDR3 length: 14 amino acids. V gave up 5 bases and J gave up 7 bases, with 15 bases separating them. Here the CDR3 DNA reads TGTGCCAGCAGTCCCTATAGGGCCTCGCAGCCCCAGCATTTT. The encoded protein is CASSPYRASQPQHF.

The chain couples TRBV9 to TRBJ2-2; TRBD2 aligns across 11 bases. This CDR3 is built from 16 residues. Germline CDR1 SGDLS, CDR2 YYNGEE. Trimming at V came to 3 bases and at J to 5 bases, leaving 6 bases not matched to a gene. The CDR3 sequence: CASSATSGGYTGELFF. The CDR3 region has the DNA TGTGCCAGCAGCGCCACTAGCGGGGGTTATACCGGGGAGCTGTTTTTT.

The genes are TRBV10-3 and TRBJ2-3; 10 bases are a match to TRBD2. Germline assignment: CDR1 ENHRY and CDR2 SYGVKD. V was pared by 7 bases and J by 1 base, with 8 bases of the junction left unmatched. The CDR3 spans 16 residues. CDR3 in DNA: TGTGCCATCATGGCTGGGCTAGCGGGGGGCACAGATACGCAGTATTTT. Protein product: CAIMAGLAGGTDTQYF.

The genes are TRBV25-1 and TRBJ1-2, with D uncertain. With 2 bases removed from V and 5 bases from J, the gap between germline ends came to 12 bases. Germline V lookup: CDR1 MGHDK, CDR2 SYGVNS. The CDR3 consists of 14 residues. The CDR3 loop is CASSEVGSKYGYTF. The CDR3 bases are TGTGCCAGCAGTGAAGTCGGCTCCAAATATGGCTACACCTTC.

The V call is TRBV7-3, the J call TRBJ2-5; D is undetermined. The CDR3 is 13 amino acids. Germline V gives CDR1 SGHTA, CDR2 FQGTGA. V was trimmed by 3 bases and J by 0 bases, leaving 5 bases between them. The chain's CDR3 is CASSFNYQETQYF. Here the CDR3 DNA reads TGTGCCAGCAGCTTCAACTACCAAGAGACCCAGTACTTC.

The chain is built from TRBV11-2 and TRBJ2-2; D not resolved. V was trimmed by 2 bases and J by 4 bases, leaving 8 bases between them. The CDR3 extends over 14 amino acids. Germline CDR1 SGHAT, CDR2 FQNNGV. CDR3 loop: CASSLQAGTGELFF. The CDR3 DNA reads as TGTGCCAGCAGCTTACAGGCAGGCACCGGGGAGCTGTTTTTT.

Worth noting for this clone: One end of the junction fails to match germline, which may point to a read error. The chain joins TRBV18 to TRBJ2-7; 10 bases are a match to TRBD1. There are 13 residues in the CDR3. Per germline, CDR1 KGHSH and CDR2 LQKENI. CDR3 coding DNA: TGTACCAGCTCACCGGGACAGGGGTACGAGCAGTACTTC. This sequence encodes CTSSPGQGYEQYF.

This chain joins TRBV9 and TRBJ2-2, with D perhaps matching TRBD1 or TRBD2 (6 bases each). Looked up from germline, CDR1 is SGDLS and CDR2 is YYNGEE. The CDR3 is 14 residues long. Trimming cost V 6 bases and J 1 base, with 10 bases left between them. Here the CDR3 reads CASKRGENTGELFF. The CDR3 region has the DNA TGTGCCAGCAAGAGGGGGGAGAACACCGGGGAGCTGTTTTTT.

This chain uses TRBV6-5 with TRBJ1-2; TRBD1 is a possible D gene (5 bases). Germline CDR1 reads MNHEY; CDR2 reads SVGAGI. Trimming removed 7 bases from V and 4 bases from J, with 16 bases in between. The CDR3 spans 14 residues. CDR3 sequence reads: CASTMGEGAYGYTF. For the CDR3, the DNA is TGTGCCAGCACTATGGGGGAGGGTGCCTATGGCTACACCTTC.

The chain recombines TRBV7-2 with TRBJ2-7; D is uncertain. The CDR3 runs 13 residues. Germline CDR1 reads SGHTA; CDR2 reads FQGNSA. V was cut by 0 bases and J by 6 bases, with 9 bases left in between. The CDR3 nucleotides are TGTGCCAGCAGCTTAGCGGCAACTCCCGAGCAGTACTTC. Amino acid sequence: CASSLAATPEQYF.

This CDR3 is CASSAGTGGVYGYTF. The DNA for the CDR3 is TGTGCCAGCAGCGCGGGGACAGGGGGTGTCTATGGCTACACCTTC. The rearrangement joins TRBV9 to TRBJ1-2; 11 positions agree with TRBD1. This CDR3 spans 15 amino acids. From germline, CDR1 is SGDLS and CDR2 YYNGEE. V lost 3 bases to trimming and J lost 4 bases; unmatched junction nucleotides: 5.